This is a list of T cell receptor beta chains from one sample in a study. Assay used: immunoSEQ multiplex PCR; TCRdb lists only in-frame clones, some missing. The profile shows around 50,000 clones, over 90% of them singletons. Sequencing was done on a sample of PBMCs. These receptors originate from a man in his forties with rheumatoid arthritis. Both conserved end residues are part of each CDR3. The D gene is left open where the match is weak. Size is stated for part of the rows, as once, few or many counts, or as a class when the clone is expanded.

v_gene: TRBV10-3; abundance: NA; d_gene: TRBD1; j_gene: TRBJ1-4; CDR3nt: TGTGCCATCAGTGAGACAGGGGGTGAAAAACTGTTTTTT; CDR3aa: CAISETGGEKLFF
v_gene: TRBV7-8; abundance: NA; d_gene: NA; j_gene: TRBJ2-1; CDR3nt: TGTGCCAGCAGCTTAGTATACAGGGAGCTATACAATGAGCAGTTCTTC; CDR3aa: CASSLVYRELYNEQFF
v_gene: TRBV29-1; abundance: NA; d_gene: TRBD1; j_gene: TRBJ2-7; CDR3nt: TGCAGCGCTGGGACAGTCTACTACGAGCAGTACTTC; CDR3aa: CSAGTVYYEQYF
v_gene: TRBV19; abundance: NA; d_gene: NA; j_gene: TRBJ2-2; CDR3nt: TGTGCCAGTACCGCATGGACAGGAGGGACCGGGGAGCTGTTTTTT; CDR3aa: CASTAWTGGTGELFF
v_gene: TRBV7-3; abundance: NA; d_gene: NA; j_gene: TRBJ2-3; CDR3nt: TGTGCCAGCAGCTTAAGAGCGGAAAGCACAGATACGCAGTATTTT; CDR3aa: CASSLRAESTDTQYF
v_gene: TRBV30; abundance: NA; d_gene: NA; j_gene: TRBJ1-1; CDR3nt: TGTGCCTGGAGGCACACGGGGGGTACTGAAGCTTTCTTT; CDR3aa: CAWRHTGGTEAFF
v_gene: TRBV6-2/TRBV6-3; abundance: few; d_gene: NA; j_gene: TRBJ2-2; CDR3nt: TGTGCCAGCAGTTACGGTTCCCCGAACACCGGGGAGCTGTTTTTT; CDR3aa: CASSYGSPNTGELFF
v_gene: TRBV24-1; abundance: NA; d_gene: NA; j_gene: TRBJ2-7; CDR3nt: TGTGCCACCAGTTCGACTACTAAGGGCTACGAGCAGTACTTC; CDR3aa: CATSSTTKGYEQYF
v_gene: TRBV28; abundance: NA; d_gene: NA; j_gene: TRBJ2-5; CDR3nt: TGTGCCAGCACCACGGGGAATTTGGAGACCCAGTACTTC; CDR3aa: CASTTGNLETQYF
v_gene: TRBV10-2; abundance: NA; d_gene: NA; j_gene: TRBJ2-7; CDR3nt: TGCGCCAGCACCACCGCCGGGGGGCCCTACGAGCAGTACTTC; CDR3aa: CASTTAGGPYEQYF
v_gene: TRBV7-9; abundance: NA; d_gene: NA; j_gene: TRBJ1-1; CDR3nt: TGTGCCAGCAGCTCGACAGGAGAAGCTTTCTTT; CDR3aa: CASSSTGEAFF
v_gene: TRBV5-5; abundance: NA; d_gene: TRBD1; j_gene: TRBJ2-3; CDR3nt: TGTGCCAGCAGCGAACCCCGGGGACAGGGTACAGATACGCAGTATTTT; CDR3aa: CASSEPRGQGTDTQYF
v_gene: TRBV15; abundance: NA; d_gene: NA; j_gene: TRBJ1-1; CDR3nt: TGTGCCACCAGCAGAGTTCGGGTGAGGAACACTGAAGCTTTCTTT; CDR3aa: CATSRVRVRNTEAFF
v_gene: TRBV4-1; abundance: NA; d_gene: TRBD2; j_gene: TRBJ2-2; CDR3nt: TGCGCCAGCAGTCATGGACTAGCGGGAGCGGGCGGGGAGCTGTTTTTT; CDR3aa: CASSHGLAGAGGELFF
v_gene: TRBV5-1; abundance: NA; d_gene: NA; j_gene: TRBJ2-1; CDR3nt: TGCGCCAGCAGCTTCGCCGGGTGGGAGCAGTTCTTC; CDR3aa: CASSFAGWEQFF
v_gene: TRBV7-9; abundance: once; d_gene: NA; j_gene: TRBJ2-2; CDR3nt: TGTGCCAGCAGCTTAGGGACCACTGGCGGGGAGCTGTTTTTT; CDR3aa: CASSLGTTGGELFF
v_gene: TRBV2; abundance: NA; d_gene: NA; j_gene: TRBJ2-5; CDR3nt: TGTGCCAGCAGTGTGAATACAGGACAAGAGACCCAGTACTTC; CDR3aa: CASSVNTGQETQYF
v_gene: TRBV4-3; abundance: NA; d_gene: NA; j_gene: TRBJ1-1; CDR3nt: TGCGCCAGCAGCAGGGTGAGGAACACTGAAGCTTTCTTT; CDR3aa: CASSRVRNTEAFF
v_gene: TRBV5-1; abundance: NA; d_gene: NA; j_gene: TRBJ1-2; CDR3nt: TGCGCCAGCAGCTTGTATAGCGGAGCTAACTATGGCTACACCTTC; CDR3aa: CASSLYSGANYGYTF
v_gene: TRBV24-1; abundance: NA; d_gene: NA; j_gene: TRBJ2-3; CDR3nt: TGTGCCACCAGTGATATGGACAGAACTAGCACAGATACGCAGTATTTT; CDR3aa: CATSDMDRTSTDTQYF
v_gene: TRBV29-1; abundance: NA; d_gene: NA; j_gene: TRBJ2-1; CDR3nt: TGCAGCGTTCCCGGCCCCGGGTCCTACAATGAGCAGTTCTTC; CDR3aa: CSVPGPGSYNEQFF
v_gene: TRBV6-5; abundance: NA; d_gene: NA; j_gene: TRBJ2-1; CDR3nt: TGTGCCAGCAGTTACGGCGGGGGCTTTTACAATGAGCAGTTCTTC; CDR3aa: CASSYGGGFYNEQFF
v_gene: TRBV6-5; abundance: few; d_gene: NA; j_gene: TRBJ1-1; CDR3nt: TGTGCCAGCAGTTACCCGGAGGCCCGTAGCGCTTTCTTT; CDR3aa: CASSYPEARSAFF
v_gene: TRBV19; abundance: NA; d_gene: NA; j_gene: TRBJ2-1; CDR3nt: TGTGCCAGTAGTATCCGATCCAATGAGCAGTTCTTC; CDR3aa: CASSIRSNEQFF
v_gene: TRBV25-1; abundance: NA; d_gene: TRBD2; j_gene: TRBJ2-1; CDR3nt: TGTGCCAGCAGTGGGGGGACTAGCGGGAGGAGTATCTACAATGAGCAGTTCTTC; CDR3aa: CASSGGTSGRSIYNEQFF
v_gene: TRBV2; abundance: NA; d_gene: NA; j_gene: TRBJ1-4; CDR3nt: TGTGCCAGCAGTGCCTTTGAAAAACTGTTTTTT; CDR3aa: CASSAFEKLFF
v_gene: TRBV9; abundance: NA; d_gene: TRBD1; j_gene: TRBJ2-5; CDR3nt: TGTGCCAGCAGCGTAGCTAGGACAGGGGGCACCTTTCAAGAGACCCAGTACTTC; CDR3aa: CASSVARTGGTFQETQYF
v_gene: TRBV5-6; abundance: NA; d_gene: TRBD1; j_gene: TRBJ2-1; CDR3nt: TGTGCCAGCAGCCCCGGGACAGGGGTATCCAATGAGCAGTTCTTC; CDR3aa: CASSPGTGVSNEQFF
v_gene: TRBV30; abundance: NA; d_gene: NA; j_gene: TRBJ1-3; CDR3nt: TGTGCCTGGAGTGTACCGCAGCCCCATTCTAGGACCATATATTTT; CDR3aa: CAWSVPQPHSRTIYF
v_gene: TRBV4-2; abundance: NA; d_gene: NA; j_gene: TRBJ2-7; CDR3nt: TGTGCCAGCAGCCAAGATTTCGGGGGCCCCTACGAGCAGTACTTC; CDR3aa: CASSQDFGGPYEQYF
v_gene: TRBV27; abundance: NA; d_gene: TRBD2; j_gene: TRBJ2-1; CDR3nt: TGTGCCAGCAGCCGTGGATTGGCGGGAGGTATCAATGAGCAGTTCTTC; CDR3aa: CASSRGLAGGINEQFF
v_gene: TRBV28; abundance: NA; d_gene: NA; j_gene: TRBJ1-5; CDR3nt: TGTGCCAGCAGTTCTGGGACCGTGGGGGATCAGCCCCAGCATTTT; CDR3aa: CASSSGTVGDQPQHF
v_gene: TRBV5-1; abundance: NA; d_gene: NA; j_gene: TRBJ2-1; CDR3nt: TGCGCCAGCAGCTGGAGTCAAAATGAGCAGTTCTTC; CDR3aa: CASSWSQNEQFF
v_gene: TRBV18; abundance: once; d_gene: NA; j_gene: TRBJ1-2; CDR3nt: TGTGCCAGCTCACCACTCCGGGAGAACTATGGCTACACCTTC; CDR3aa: CASSPLRENYGYTF
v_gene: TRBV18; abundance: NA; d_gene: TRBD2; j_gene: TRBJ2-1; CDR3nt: TGTGCCAGCTCACCTCAGACTAGCGGGAGGGCTAATGAGCAGTTCTTC; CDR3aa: CASSPQTSGRANEQFF
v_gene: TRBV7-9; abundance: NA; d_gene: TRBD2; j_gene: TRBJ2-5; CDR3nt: TGTGCCAGCAGCTTCCCGGGACTAGCGGGAGTCGAGGCGAGAGAGACCCAGTACTTC; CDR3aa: CASSFPGLAGVEARETQYF
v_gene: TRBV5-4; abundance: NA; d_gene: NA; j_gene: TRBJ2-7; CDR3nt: TGTGCCAGCAGCGGGGCCGGACCCAATGGCCCCCACGAGCAGTACTTC; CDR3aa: CASSGAGPNGPHEQYF
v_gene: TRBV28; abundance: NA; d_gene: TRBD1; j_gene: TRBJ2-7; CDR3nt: TGTGCCAGCAGTTCTCCGGGACAGGGTTTACACGAGCAGTACTTC; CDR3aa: CASSSPGQGLHEQYF
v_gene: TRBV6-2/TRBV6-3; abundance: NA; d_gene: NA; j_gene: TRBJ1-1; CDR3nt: TGTGCCAGCAGTTACGTTGGGGGGGAGAACACTGAAGCTTTCTTT; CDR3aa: CASSYVGGENTEAFF
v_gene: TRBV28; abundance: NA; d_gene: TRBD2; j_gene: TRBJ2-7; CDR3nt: TGTGCCAGCAGTTTAACTACCGCGGGAGGCTACGAGCAGTACTTC; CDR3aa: CASSLTTAGGYEQYF
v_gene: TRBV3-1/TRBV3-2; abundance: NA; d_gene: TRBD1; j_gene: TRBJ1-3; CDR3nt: TGTGCCAGCAGCCAAGATCGTGAGGGGGCCTGGGTGTGGAACACCATATATTTT; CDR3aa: CASSQDREGAWVWNTIYF
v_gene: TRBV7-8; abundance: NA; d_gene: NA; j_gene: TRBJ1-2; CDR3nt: TGTGCCAGCAGCCCCAGCGGCCGCAACTATGGCTACACCTTC; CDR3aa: CASSPSGRNYGYTF
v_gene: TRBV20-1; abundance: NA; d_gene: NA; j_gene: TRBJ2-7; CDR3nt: TGCAGTGCTCCGGGTGGAGGAGAGCAGTACTTC; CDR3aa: CSAPGGGEQYF
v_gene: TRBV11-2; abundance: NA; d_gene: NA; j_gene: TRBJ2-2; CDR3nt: TGTGCCAGCAGCCCCGCGGCGGCGGTGAACACCGGGGAGCTGTTTTTT; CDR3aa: CASSPAAAVNTGELFF
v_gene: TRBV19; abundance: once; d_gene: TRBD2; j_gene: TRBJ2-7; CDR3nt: TGTGCCAGTAGTATCGCGGCTAGCGGGGGATCTTACGAGCAGTACTTC; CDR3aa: CASSIAASGGSYEQYF
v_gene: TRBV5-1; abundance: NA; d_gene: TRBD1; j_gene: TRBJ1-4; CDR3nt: TGCGCCAGCAGCTTGGGCGGACAGGGGGCGACTGAAAAACTGTTTTTT; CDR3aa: CASSLGGQGATEKLFF
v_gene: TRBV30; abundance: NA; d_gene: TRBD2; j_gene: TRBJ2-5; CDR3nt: TGTGCCTGGGGTATCTCTGCGGGGGGCGAACAGACCCAGTACTTC; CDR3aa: CAWGISAGGEQTQYF
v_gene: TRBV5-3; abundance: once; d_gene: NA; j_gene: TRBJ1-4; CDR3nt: TGTGCCAGAAGCTTGGCAGGACCTAATGAAAAACTGTTTTTT; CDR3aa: CARSLAGPNEKLFF
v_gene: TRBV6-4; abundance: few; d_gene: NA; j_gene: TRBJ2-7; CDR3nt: TGTGCCAACCCTTACGAGCAGTACTTC; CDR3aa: CANPYEQYF
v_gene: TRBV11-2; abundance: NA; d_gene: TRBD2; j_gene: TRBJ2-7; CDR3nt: TGTGCCAGCAGCTCCAGACTAGCGGGCTCCTACGAGCAGTACTTC; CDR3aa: CASSSRLAGSYEQYF
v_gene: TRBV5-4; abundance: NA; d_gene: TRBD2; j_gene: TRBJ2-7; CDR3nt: TGTGCCAGCAGCTTGGCCCGGGGCGGGGGGCAGAACGAGCAGTACTTC; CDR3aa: CASSLARGGGQNEQYF
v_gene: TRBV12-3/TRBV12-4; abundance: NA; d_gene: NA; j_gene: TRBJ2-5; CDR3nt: TGTGCCAGCAGTTGGGGTGGGGAGACCCAGTACTTC; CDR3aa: CASSWGGETQYF
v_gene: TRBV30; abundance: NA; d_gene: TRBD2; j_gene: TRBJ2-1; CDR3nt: TGTGCCTGGACCGCCGGAAGCGGGGGGTACTACAATGAGCAGTTCTTC; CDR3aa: CAWTAGSGGYYNEQFF
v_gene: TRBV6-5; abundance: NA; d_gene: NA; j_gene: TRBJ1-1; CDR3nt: TGTGCCAGCAGTCTGGATGGTACCACTGAAGCTTTCTTT; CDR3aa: CASSLDGTTEAFF
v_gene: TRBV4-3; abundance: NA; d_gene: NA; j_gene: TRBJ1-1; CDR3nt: TGCGCCAGCAGCCAAGATCGGGGTCTGCGGATGAACACTGAAGCTTTCTTT; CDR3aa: CASSQDRGLRMNTEAFF
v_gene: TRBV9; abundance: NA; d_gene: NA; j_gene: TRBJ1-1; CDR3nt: TGTGCCAGCAGCCCCCTCTCGGGAGGGCAGAACACTGAAGCTTTCTTT; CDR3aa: CASSPLSGGQNTEAFF
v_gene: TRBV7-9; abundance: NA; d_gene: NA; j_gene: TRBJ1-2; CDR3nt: TGTGCCAGCAGGCCGGCACGGACATTTTATGGCTACACCTTC; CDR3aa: CASRPARTFYGYTF
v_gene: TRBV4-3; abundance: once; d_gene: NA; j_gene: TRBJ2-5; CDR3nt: TGCGCCAGCAGCCAAGATCTAGAAGAGACCCAGTACTTC; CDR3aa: CASSQDLEETQYF
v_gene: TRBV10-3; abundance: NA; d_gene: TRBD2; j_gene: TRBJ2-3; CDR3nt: TGTGCCATCGGGGGACTAGCGGGAATCACAGATACGCAGTATTTT; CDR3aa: CAIGGLAGITDTQYF
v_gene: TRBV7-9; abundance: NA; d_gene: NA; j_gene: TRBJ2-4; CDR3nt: TGTGCCAGCAGCTTAACCGGAATCGATCCATTTCTAGCCAAAAACATTCAGTACTTC; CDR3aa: CASSLTGIDPFLAKNIQYF